This T cell receptor beta chain was identified during a study of blood T cell repertoires in COVID-19. Here immunoSEQ multiplex PCR was the method, and the copy in TCRdb shows in-frame clones only, minus some. The sample yields approximately 64,000 clones, about 90% seen once. One Seattle source followed patients from active infection through their disease course. V shed 5 bases, J shed 8 bases, and the junction held 11 bases outside the gene matches. Germline CDR1 MNHEY, CDR2 SMNVEV (reference sequence). The CDR3 loop spans 17 amino acids. The specimen was peripheral blood. This clonotype was sampled from a woman aged 55-75 years with COVID-19, enrolled during active disease. The gene calls are TRBV27 and TRBJ2-1; 14 bases fit TRBD2. This CDR3 reads CASSPGTSGSYVYEQFF. CDR3 nucleotides: TGTGCCAGCAGTCCAGGGACTAGCGGGAGCTATGTCTATGAGCAGTTCTTC.